Below are 12 T cell receptor beta chains sequenced from a single sample in a study of blood T cells in healthy people across ages. Using a J-beta primer mix together with a sample-barcoded 5' primer, a second PCR was run for about 6 to 11 cycles. Each CDR3 protein is one row after TCRdb ran MiXCR on the 5' RACE reads. The table shows approximately 2,000,000 distinct CDR3 sequences, with 30% to 40% occurring only once. The specimen was blood. The receptors here all came from a human donor in good health.

This chain connects TRBV5-1 to TRBJ2-1; 12 bases align to TRBD2. Losses at the gene ends were 4 bases for V and 5 bases for J; bases not matched to a gene: 10. The CDR3 is made up of 17 amino acids. CDR1 SGHRS and CDR2 YFSETQ come from the germline V gene. The CDR3 nucleotides are TGCGCCAGCAGCAACATTTGGACTAGCGGGATGAACAATGAGCAGTTCTTC. This encodes CASSNIWTSGMNNEQFF.

This clonotype was counted a few times. This rearrangement joins TRBV6-5 to TRBJ2-7; 9 positions match TRBD1. Germline V gene sequence: CDR1 MNHEY, CDR2 SVGAGI. This CDR3 is built from 15 residues. The V and J ends lost 6 bases and 3 bases, in that order; junction bases with no gene match: 9. The CDR3 DNA follows: TGTGCCAGCAGACCTGACAGGGGGACATACTACGAGCAGTACTTC. It yields the protein CASRPDRGTYYEQYF.

The gene calls are TRBV7-3 and TRBJ1-6; D call uncertain. V shed 4 bases and J shed 9 bases, with 13 bases lying between them. The V gene's germline CDR1 is SGHTA and CDR2 FQGTGA. CDR3 size: 14 residues. CDR3 nucleotide sequence: TGTGCCAGCAGCTCAGGATACAGCGGTTCACCCCTCCACTTT. It yields the protein CASSSGYSGSPLHF. Supplemented by reference TRBV7-3 and TRBJ1-6, the full variable domain reads GAGVSQTPSNKVTEKGKYVELRCDPISGHTALYWYRQSLGQGPEFLIYFQGTGAADDSGLPNDRFFAVRPEGSVSTLKIQRTERGDSAVYLCASSSGYSGSPLHFGNGTRLTVT.

This clonotype has a count of ten or more. The germline gene is not matched at one end of the junction; a read error may be the cause. The genes are TRBV6-5 and TRBJ2-5; D tentatively reads TRBD1 or TRBD2 (7 bases each). CDR1 and CDR2 from the germline V gene are MNHEY and SVGAGI. This CDR3 region has 15 residues. The CDR3 DNA is TGTGCCTGCAGGGGGGGAGGTAAACTGGGAGAGACCCAGTACTTC. Its translation is CACRGGGKLGETQYF.

CDR3 sequence (DNA): TGTGCCAGCATAGGCGGGGGAATCACTGAAGCTTTCTTT. This codes for CASIGGGITEAFF. V is TRBV6-1 and J is TRBJ1-1; D might be TRBD1 (5 bases). The V and J ends lost 7 bases and 4 bases respectively, with 13 bases between them. The CDR3 covers 13 residues. Germline V gives CDR1 MNHNS, CDR2 SASEGT.

In DNA, the CDR3 is TGTGCCAGCAGTTACTCCTTGGGGGTCTTTAATCAGCCCCAGCATTTT. Translating gives CASSYSLGVFNQPQHF. The gene calls are TRBV6-2 or TRBV6-3 and TRBJ1-5, with TRBD1 as a possible D gene (5 bases). The CDR3 sequence is 16 residues long. Trimming shortened V by 0 bases and J by 4 bases, and 13 bases separated the two germline ends. Germline CDR1 reads MNHEY; CDR2 reads SVGEGT.

This clonotype was seen a handful of times. The rearrangement joins TRBV7-9 to TRBJ2-5, with D unclear. TRBJ2-7 explains the end of the DNA better; the J call may be wrong. From germline, CDR1 is SEHNR and CDR2 FQNEAQ (reference sequence). The CDR3 is 11 amino acids. This CDR3 is CASVRADEQYF. For the CDR3, the DNA is TGTGCCAGCGTTCGGGCGGACGAGCAGTACTTC.

The V call is TRBV5-5, the J call TRBJ2-4, with D unclear. This CDR3 has 18 amino acids. V gave up 4 bases and J gave up 3 bases, with 23 bases separating them. Germline loops: CDR1 SGHKS, CDR2 YYEKEE (reference sequence). CDR3 bases: TGTGCCAGCAGCGAAAAACGATACCAACCGTCGGGCAAAAACATTCAGTACTTC. Amino acids: CASSEKRYQPSGKNIQYF.

This clonotype was recorded a few times. The CDR3 DNA reads TGTGCCAGCACCATCCGACAGGGACCAGATACGCAGTATTTT. Translated, it gives CASTIRQGPDTQYF. The chain joins TRBV28 to TRBJ2-3; 7 bases line up with TRBD1. V shed 7 bases and J 4 bases; nucleotides not matched to a gene: 8. CDR3 length: 14 residues. Germline loops: CDR1 MDHEN, CDR2 SYDVKM.

This clonotype was observed at least ten times. The chain has TRBV29-1 and TRBJ2-7, with D unresolved. The CDR3 spans 12 residues. Between the trimmed V and J ends, which lost 4 bases and 1 base, there was a span of 8 bases. Germline CDR1 and CDR2: SQVTM and ANQGSEA. Written as DNA, the CDR3 is TGCAGCGTTGCCGGGCCTTCCTACGAGCAGTACTTC. Its translation: CSVAGPSYEQYF.

This clonotype was observed a few times. The chain is built from TRBV27 and TRBJ2-6; the D gene is possibly TRBD2 (7 bases). V was clipped by 6 bases and J by 0 bases, with 18 bases between them. Germline-derived CDR1 and CDR2 are MNHEY and SMNVEV (reference sequence). This CDR3 is built from 18 residues. This CDR3 reads CASRGGGAYGSGANVLTF. The CDR3 DNA follows: TGTGCCAGCAGAGGTGGGGGGGCATATGGCTCTGGGGCCAACGTCCTGACTTTC. Full variable domain (outside the CDR3, taken from reference TRBV27 and TRBJ2-6): EAQVTQNPRYLITVTGKKLTVTCSQNMNHEYMSWYRQDPGLGLRQIYYSMNVEVTDKGDVPEGYKVSRKEKRNFPLILESPSPNQTSLYFCASRGGGAYGSGANVLTFGAGSRLTVL.

V usage is TRBV11-1 and J usage is TRBJ2-5; D is uncertain. The CDR3 contains 15 residues. The germline CDR1 and CDR2 sequences are SGHAT and FQDESV (reference sequence). The ends were cut back, 5 bases at V and 2 bases at J, with 15 bases in the middle. The CDR3 loop reads CASSRTGSQQETQYF. CDR3 DNA sequence: TGTGCCAGCAGCCGGACGGGCAGTCAACAAGAGACCCAGTACTTC.